The T cell receptor beta chain described here comes from a study of PD-1 blockade in mismatch repair-deficient tumors. Produced via immunoSEQ multiplex PCR; TCRdb's table is partial and in-frame only. The table shows under 150,000 clones, with 86% occurring only once. Germline loops: CDR1 KGHSH, CDR2 LQKENI. This CDR3 is 16 amino acids long. V lost 3 bases and J lost 10; bases outside the gene matches: 8. Every patient had mismatch repair deficiency by PCR or immunohistochemistry. TCRs were sequenced from a few patients responding to pembrolizumab. The sequence came from an adult with mismatch repair-deficient cancer. The chain links TRBV18 to TRBJ2-1; 14 positions agree with TRBD2. Here the sequenced sample was peripheral blood, taken 44 weeks after starting pembrolizumab. Here the CDR3 reads CASSPRGLAGVGEQFF. The CDR3 DNA sequence: TGTGCCAGCTCACCTAGGGGACTAGCGGGAGTGGGCGAGCAGTTCTTC.